This TCR beta chain was captured in a study of cytomegalovirus exposure and HLA in healthy donors. The PCR contained 60 Vbeta and 13 Jbeta primers. As originally analysed: Later work found around 80 million unique TCR beta chains, with about 10 million shared. The repertoire was sequenced with immunoSEQ multiplex PCR; TCRdb's copy has only in-frame clones and lacks some. D and trimming were read from the DNA, whereas the V and J calls and clone size are those reported in that table. This sample yields about 160,000 clones, of which roughly 80% are seen a single time; about 4.5% belongs to the top ten. CDR3 length: 16 amino acids. Germline V gene sequence: CDR1 SGHRS, CDR2 YFSETQ. V lost 3 bases and J 0 bases, leaving 12 bases between the germline ends.

Sequenced input: PBMCs. The source of this sequence is a man aged 35-49 years in good health and CMV-seronegative. The chain recombines TRBV5-1 with TRBJ1-4; no firm D call. CDR3 amino acids: CASSSGISATNEKLFF. The CDR3, as DNA: TGCGCCAGCAGCTCCGGGATTAGTGCAACTAATGAAAAACTGTTTTTT. Complete variable domain (other parts from reference TRBV5-1 and TRBJ1-4): KAGVTQTPRYLIKTRGQQVTLSCSPISGHRSVSWYQQTPGQGLQFLFEYFSETQRNKGNFPGRFSGRQFSNSRSEMNVSTLELGDSALYLCASSSGISATNEKLFFGSGTQLSVL.